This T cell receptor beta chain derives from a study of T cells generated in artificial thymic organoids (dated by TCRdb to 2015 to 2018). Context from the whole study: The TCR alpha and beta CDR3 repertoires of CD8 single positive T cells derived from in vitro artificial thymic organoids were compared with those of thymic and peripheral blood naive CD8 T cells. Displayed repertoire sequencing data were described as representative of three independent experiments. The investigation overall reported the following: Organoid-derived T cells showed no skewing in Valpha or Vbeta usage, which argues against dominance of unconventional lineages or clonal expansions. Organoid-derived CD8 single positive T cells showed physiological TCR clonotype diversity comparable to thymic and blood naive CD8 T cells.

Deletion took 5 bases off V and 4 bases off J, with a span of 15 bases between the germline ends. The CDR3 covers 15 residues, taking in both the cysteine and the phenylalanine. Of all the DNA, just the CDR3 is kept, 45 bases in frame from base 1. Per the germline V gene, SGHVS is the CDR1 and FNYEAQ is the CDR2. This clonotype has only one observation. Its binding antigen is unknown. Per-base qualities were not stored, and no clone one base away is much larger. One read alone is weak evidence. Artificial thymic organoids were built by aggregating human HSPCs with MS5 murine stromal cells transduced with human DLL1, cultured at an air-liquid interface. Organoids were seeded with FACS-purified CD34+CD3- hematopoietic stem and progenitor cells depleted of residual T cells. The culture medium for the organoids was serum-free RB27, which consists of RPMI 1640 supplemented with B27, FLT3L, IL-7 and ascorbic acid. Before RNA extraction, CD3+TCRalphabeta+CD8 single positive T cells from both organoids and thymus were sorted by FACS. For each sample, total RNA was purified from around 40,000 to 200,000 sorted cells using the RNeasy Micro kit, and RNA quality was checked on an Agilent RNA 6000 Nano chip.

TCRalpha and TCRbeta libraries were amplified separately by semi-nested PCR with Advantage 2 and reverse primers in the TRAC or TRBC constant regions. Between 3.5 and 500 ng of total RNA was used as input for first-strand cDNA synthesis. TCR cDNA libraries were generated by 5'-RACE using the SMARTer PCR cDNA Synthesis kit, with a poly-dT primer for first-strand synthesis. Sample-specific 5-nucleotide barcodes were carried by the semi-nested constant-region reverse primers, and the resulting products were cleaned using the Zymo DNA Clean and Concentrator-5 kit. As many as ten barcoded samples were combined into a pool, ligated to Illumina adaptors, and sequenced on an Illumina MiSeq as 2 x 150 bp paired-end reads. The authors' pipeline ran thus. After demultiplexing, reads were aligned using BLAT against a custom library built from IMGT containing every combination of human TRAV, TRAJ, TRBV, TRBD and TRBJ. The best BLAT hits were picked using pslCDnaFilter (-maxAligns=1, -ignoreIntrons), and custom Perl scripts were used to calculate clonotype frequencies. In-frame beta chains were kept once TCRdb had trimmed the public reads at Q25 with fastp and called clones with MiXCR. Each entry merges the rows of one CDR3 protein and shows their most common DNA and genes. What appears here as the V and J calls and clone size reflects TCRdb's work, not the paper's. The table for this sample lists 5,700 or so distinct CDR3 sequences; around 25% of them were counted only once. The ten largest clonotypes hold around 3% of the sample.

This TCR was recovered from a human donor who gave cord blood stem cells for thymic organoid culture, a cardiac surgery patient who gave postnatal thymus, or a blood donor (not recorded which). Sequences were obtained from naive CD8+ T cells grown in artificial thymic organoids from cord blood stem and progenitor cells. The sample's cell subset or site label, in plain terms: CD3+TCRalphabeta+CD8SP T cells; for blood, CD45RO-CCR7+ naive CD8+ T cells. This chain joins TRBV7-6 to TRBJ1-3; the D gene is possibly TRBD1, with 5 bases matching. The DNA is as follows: TGTGCCAGCAGCCGTCAGGGCCCCTGGGGAAACACCATATATTTT. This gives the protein CASSRQGPWGNTIYF.